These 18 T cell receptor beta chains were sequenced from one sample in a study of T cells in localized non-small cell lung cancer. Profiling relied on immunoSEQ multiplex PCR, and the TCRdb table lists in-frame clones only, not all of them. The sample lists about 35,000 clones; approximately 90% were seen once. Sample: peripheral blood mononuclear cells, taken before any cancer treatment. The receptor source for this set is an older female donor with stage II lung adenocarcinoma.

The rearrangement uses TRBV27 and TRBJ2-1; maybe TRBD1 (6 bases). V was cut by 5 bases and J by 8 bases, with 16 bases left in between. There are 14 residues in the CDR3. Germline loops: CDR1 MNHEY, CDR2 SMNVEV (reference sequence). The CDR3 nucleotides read TGTGCCAGCAGTGCCGGGAACAGGGAGTATGAGCAGTTCTTC. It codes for CASSAGNREYEQFF.

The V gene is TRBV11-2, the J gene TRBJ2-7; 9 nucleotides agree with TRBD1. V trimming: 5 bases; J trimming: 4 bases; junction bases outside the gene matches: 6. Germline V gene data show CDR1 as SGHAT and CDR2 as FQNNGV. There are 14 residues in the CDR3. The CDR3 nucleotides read TGTGCCAGCAGCCCGGCGGGACAGGGTTACGAGCAGTACTTC. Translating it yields CASSPAGQGYEQYF. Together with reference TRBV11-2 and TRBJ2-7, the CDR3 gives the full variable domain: EAGVAQSPRYKIIEKRQSVAFWCNPISGHATLYWYQQILGQGPKLLIQFQNNGVVDDSQLPKDRFSAERLKGVDSTLKIQPAKLEDSAVYLCASSPAGQGYEQYFGPGTRLTVT.

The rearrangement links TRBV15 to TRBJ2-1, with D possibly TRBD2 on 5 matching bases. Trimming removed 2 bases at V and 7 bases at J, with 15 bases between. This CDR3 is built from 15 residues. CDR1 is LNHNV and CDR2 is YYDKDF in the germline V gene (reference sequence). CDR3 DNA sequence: TGTGCCACCAGCAGACCCCCGGGGAACGCTAATGAGCAGTTCTTC. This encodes CATSRPPGNANEQFF.

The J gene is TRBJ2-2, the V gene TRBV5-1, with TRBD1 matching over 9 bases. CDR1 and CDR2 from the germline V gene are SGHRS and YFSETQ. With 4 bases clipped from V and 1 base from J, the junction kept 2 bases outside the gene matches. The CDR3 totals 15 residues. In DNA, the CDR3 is TGCGCCAGCAGCCTGGGACAGGGGAACACCGGGGAGCTGTTTTTT. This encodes CASSLGQGNTGELFF.

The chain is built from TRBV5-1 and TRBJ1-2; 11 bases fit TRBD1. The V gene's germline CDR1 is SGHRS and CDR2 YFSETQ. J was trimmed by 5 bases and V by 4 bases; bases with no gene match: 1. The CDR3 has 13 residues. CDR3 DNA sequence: TGCGCCAGCAGCCGGGACAGGGGGTATGGCTACACCTTC. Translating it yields CASSRDRGYGYTF.

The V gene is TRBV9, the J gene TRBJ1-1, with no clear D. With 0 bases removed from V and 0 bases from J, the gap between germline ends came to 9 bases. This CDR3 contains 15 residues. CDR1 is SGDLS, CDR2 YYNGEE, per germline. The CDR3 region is CASSVGPRMNTEAFF. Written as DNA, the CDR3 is TGTGCCAGCAGCGTAGGTCCCCGCATGAACACTGAAGCTTTCTTT.

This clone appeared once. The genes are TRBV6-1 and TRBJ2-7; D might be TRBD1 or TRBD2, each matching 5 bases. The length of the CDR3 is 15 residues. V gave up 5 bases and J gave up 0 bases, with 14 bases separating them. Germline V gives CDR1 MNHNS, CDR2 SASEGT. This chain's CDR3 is CASSQRDGSSYEQYF. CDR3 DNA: TGTGCCAGCAGTCAAAGGGACGGAAGCTCCTACGAGCAGTACTTC.

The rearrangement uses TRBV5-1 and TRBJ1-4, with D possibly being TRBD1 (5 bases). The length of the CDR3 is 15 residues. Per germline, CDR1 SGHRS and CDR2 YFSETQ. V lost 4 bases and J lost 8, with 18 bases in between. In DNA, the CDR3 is TGCGCCAGCAGCGGAGGGTCAAGGGGCGGGGAAAAACTGTTTTTT. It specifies CASSGGSRGGEKLFF. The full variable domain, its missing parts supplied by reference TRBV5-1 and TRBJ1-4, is KAGVTQTPRYLIKTRGQQVTLSCSPISGHRSVSWYQQTPGQGLQFLFEYFSETQRNKGNFPGRFSGRQFSNSRSEMNVSTLELGDSALYLCASSGGSRGGEKLFFGSGTQLSVL.

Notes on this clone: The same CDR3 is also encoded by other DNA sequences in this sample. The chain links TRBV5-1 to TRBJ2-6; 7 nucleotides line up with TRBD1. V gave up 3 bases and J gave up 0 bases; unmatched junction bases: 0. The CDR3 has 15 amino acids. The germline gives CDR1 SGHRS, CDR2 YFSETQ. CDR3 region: CASSSGGSGANVLTF. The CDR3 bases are TGCGCCAGCAGCTCAGGGGGCTCTGGGGCCAACGTCCTGACTTTC.

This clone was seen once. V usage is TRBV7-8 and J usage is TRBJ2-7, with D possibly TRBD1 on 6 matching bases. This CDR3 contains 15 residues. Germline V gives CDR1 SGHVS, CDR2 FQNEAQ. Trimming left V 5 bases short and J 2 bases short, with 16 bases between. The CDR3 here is CASSIQGMGTYEQYF. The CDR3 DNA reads TGTGCCAGCAGCATACAGGGAATGGGCACCTACGAGCAGTACTTC.

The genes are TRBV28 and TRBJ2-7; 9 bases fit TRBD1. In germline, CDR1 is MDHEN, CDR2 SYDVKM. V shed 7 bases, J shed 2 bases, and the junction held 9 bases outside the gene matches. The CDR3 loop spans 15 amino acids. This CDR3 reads CASTTTGTGPYEQYF. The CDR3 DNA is TGTGCCAGCACCACGACCGGGACAGGGCCCTACGAGCAGTACTTC.

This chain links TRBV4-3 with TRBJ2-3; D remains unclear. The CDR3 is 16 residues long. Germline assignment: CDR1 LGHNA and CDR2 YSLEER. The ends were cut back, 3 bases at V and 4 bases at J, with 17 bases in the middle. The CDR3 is CASSQGFGRAADTQYF. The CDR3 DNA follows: TGCGCCAGCAGCCAGGGCTTTGGTAGGGCCGCAGATACGCAGTATTTT.

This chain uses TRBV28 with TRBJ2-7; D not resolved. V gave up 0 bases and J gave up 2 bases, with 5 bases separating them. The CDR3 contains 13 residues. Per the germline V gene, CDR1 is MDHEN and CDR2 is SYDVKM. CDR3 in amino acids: CASSLWRPYEQYF. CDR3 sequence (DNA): TGTGCCAGCAGTTTATGGAGACCCTACGAGCAGTACTTC. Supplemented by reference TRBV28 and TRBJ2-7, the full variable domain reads DVKVTQSSRYLVKRTGEKVFLECVQDMDHENMFWYRQDPGLGLRLIYFSYDVKMKEKGDIPEGYSVSREKKERFSLILESASTNQTSMYLCASSLWRPYEQYFGPGTRLTVT.

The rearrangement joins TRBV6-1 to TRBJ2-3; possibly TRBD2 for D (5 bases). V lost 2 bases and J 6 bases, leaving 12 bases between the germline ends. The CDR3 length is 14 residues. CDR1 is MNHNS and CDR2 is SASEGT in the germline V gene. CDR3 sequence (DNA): TGTGCCAGCAGTGAAAGAGCGACGGGGGATACGCAGTATTTT. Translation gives CASSERATGDTQYF.

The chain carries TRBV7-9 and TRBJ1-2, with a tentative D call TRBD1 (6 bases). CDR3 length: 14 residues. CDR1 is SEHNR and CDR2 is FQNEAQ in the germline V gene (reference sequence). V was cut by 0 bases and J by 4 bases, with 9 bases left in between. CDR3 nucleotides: TGTGCCAGCAGCTTAGCGGGAGGGGGCTATGGCTACACCTTC. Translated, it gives CASSLAGGGYGYTF.

The DNA of the CDR3 is TGTGCCAGCAGCTCATTAGGTTACGAGCAGTACTTC. Encoded protein: CASSSLGYEQYF. The rearrangement links TRBV5-4 to TRBJ2-7; unclear D gene. The V end lost 3 bases, the J end lost 4 bases, and 8 bases lay between the germline ends. The germline gives CDR1 SGHNT, CDR2 YYREEE (reference sequence). This CDR3 is 12 amino acids long.

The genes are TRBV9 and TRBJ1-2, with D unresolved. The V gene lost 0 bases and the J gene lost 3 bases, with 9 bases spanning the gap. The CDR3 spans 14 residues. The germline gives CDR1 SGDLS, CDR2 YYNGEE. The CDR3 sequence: CASSVAAGDYGYTF. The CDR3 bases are TGTGCCAGCAGCGTAGCTGCGGGAGACTATGGCTACACCTTC.

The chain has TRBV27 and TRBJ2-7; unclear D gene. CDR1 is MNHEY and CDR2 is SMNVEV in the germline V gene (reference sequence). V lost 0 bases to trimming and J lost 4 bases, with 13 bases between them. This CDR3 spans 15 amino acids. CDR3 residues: CASSLSDGLGYEQYF. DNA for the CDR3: TGTGCCAGCAGTTTATCGGACGGCCTAGGGTACGAGCAGTACTTC.